This is a list of T cell receptor beta chains from one sample in a study of blood T cell repertoires in COVID-19. Sequencing was performed with immunoSEQ multiplex PCR; in TCRdb, only in-frame clones are kept and a portion is missing. The data hold 140,000 or so clones, with 80% observed a single time. The material sequenced was peripheral blood. These receptor sequences come from a man aged 70-80 years who had recovered from COVID-19. Both conserved end residues are part of each CDR3. D genes are given only for firm matches. Size values are once, few and many counts, or a class for expanded clones, and some rows have none.

cdr3_nt	cdr3_aa	j_call	clone_size	v_call	d_call
TGTGCCAGCAGCTTAGAGGACTGGGGGGGGACCCAGTACTTC	CASSLEDWGGTQYF	TRBJ2-5	once	TRBV7-2	TRBD2
TGTGCCAGCAGTTTATTACAGGGGAAGTTAGATAACTATGGCTACACCTTC	CASSLLQGKLDNYGYTF	TRBJ1-2	-	TRBV28	TRBD1
TGTGCCAGCAGCGTAACTAGCTCGAGTCGAGAGACCCAGTACTTC	CASSVTSSSRETQYF	TRBJ2-5	-	TRBV9	-
TGTGCCAGCAGACTAGCGGGGCTCCAAGAGACCCAGTACTTC	CASRLAGLQETQYF	TRBJ2-5	-	TRBV27	TRBD2
TGTGCCACTCAAGCGGGAGGGCCTTGGAAAGATACGCAGTATTTT	CATQAGGPWKDTQYF	TRBJ2-3	-	TRBV2	TRBD2
TGTGCCAGCAGCTTAGTCGGTCCAGATACGCAGTATTTT	CASSLVGPDTQYF	TRBJ2-3	once	TRBV11-2	-
TGTGCCAGCCAGCCGGGACTAGCGCCCGATACGCAGTATTTT	CASQPGLAPDTQYF	TRBJ2-3	once	TRBV19	TRBD2
TGTGCCTGGGTGGCAGGAACCGAGCAGTACTTC	CAWVAGTEQYF	TRBJ2-7	-	TRBV30	-
TGTGCCAGCAGCCACGCGGGAGAAGATACGCAGTATTTT	CASSHAGEDTQYF	TRBJ2-3	-	TRBV4-2	TRBD2
TGTGCCAGCAGCTTAGCCCCCGGGACTAGCGGGAGAGGTAATGAGCAGTTCTTC	CASSLAPGTSGRGNEQFF	TRBJ2-1	-	TRBV7-7	TRBD2
TGTGCCAGCAGCCCTTTCTGGGGAGGAGGCACCGGGGAGCTGTTTTTT	CASSPFWGGGTGELFF	TRBJ2-2	-	TRBV3-1/TRBV3-2	-
TGTGCCAGCAGTCATCGGACAGGGGGCTACGAGCAGTACTTC	CASSHRTGGYEQYF	TRBJ2-7	-	TRBV6-2/TRBV6-3	TRBD1
TGTGCCAGCAGTGAAGAGGGTCTACGGGGAAATGAGCAGTTCTTC	CASSEEGLRGNEQFF	TRBJ2-1	-	TRBV2	-
TGTGCCAGCAGTCCGGAAGCGGGCGGGAGAAGTACTAGCACAGATACGCAGTATTTT	CASSPEAGGRSTSTDTQYF	TRBJ2-3	-	TRBV6-6	TRBD2
TGTGCCAGCAGGCTAGCGGGAGGGGCCATAGGGGAGCAGTTCTTC	CASRLAGGAIGEQFF	TRBJ2-1	once	TRBV2	TRBD2
TGCGCCAGCAGCTTGGAAGGGACAGGGAACGATGAGCAGTTCTTC	CASSLEGTGNDEQFF	TRBJ2-1	-	TRBV5-1	TRBD1
TGCGCCAGCAGCCAACGAACGGGGGAGGCGATTAGCTCCTACGAGCAGTACTTC	CASSQRTGEAISSYEQYF	TRBJ2-7	-	TRBV5-1	-
TGTGCCAGCACTCCGAGTCAAGGGGTCAACTCCTACAATGAGCAGTTCTTC	CASTPSQGVNSYNEQFF	TRBJ2-1	-	TRBV11-2	-
TGCGCCAGCAGCTTGGGCGCTGTATCCTACGAGCAGTACTTC	CASSLGAVSYEQYF	TRBJ2-7	-	TRBV5-1	-
TGTGCCAGCAGCTTAGTTGGGGGGGCGACCGGGGAGCTGTTTTTT	CASSLVGGATGELFF	TRBJ2-2	-	TRBV7-2	-
TGTGCCAGCAGCCCTGAGGCGGGGACCAAAAACATTCAGTACTTC	CASSPEAGTKNIQYF	TRBJ2-4	-	TRBV3-1/TRBV3-2	-
TGTGCCAGCAAGCGACAGGGGGACTCCTACGAGCAGTACTTC	CASKRQGDSYEQYF	TRBJ2-7	-	TRBV2	TRBD1
TGTGCCAGCAAAACTACCCTAGCCAAAAACATTCAGTACTTC	CASKTTLAKNIQYF	TRBJ2-4	-	TRBV27	-
TGTGCCAGCAGTATAACAGGTCTTTCCACTGAAGCTTTCTTT	CASSITGLSTEAFF	TRBJ1-1	-	TRBV2	-
TGTGCCAGTCGACGGATCCGGACAGGGTCAAGCACCGGGGAGCTGTTTTTT	CASRRIRTGSSTGELFF	TRBJ2-2	-	TRBV19	TRBD1
TGTGCCAGCAGTTTAGGTGACAGTAATGAGCAGTTCTTC	CASSLGDSNEQFF	TRBJ2-1	-	TRBV12-3/TRBV12-4	-
TGTGCCAGCAGCCTCTGGTCACAGGGAATCAACTATGGCTACACCTTC	CASSLWSQGINYGYTF	TRBJ1-2	-	TRBV5-8	-
TGCAGCGTTGTGGCAGATTACACTGAAGCTTTCTTT	CSVVADYTEAFF	TRBJ1-1	-	TRBV29-1	-
TGTGCCAGCAGCTTAGACAGGGGCCCTGGAAACACCATATATTTT	CASSLDRGPGNTIYF	TRBJ1-3	-	TRBV7-6	TRBD1
TGCAGCGTTGGGGCGGGCCCTAATGAGCAGTTCTTC	CSVGAGPNEQFF	TRBJ2-1	-	TRBV29-1	-
TGTGCCAGTAGTGCGGGGTACGAGCAGTACTTC	CASSAGYEQYF	TRBJ2-7	-	TRBV19	-
TGTGCCAGCAGCTTAGTAGAAGCGGGAGGGGATACGCAGTATTTT	CASSLVEAGGDTQYF	TRBJ2-3	-	TRBV11-2	TRBD2
TGTGCCAGCAGTTTTAGGTCCAGGGTGGTTGAAAAACTGTTTTTT	CASSFRSRVVEKLFF	TRBJ1-4	-	TRBV28	-
TGTGCCAGCAGGCGAACAGGGGTTGGGAACACTGAAGCTTTCTTT	CASRRTGVGNTEAFF	TRBJ1-1	few	TRBV6-5	TRBD1
TGTGCTAGTGGTTTCTTTCCTAGCGGGAGGGAGGAGACCCAGTACTTC	CASGFFPSGREETQYF	TRBJ2-5	-	TRBV12-5	TRBD2
TGTGCCAGCAGCTTGGCCGGATCAGGGGTCGGAAAACTGTTTTTT	CASSLAGSGVGKLFF	TRBJ1-4	-	TRBV5-6	-
TGCAGCGTCCTAGGGGTAGGAGAGAGAGGAGAGACCCAGTACTTC	CSVLGVGERGETQYF	TRBJ2-5	-	TRBV29-1	-
TGTGCCAGCAGTGAATCTGCTAGCGGGAGGGCCCTCGTCCACTTC	CASSESASGRALVHF	TRBJ2-7	once	TRBV25-1	TRBD2
TGTGCCTGGAGAATCGGACAGTCTTATGAAAAACTGTTTTTT	CAWRIGQSYEKLFF	TRBJ1-4	-	TRBV30	-
TGTGCCAGCAGCCACCTTAACAATGAGCAGTTCTTC	CASSHLNNEQFF	TRBJ2-1	-	TRBV3-1/TRBV3-2	-
TGCAGTGCTAGTAAGGGGCGGAACACTGAAGCTTTCTTT	CSASKGRNTEAFF	TRBJ1-1	-	TRBV20-1	-
TGTGCAAGTCGCTTACTACCCGTTGGACTAGCGGGAGGGTTGGGCCAAGAGACCCAGTACTTC	CASRLLPVGLAGGLGQETQYF	TRBJ2-5	-	TRBV12-2	-
TGCAGCGTTGATAGTCAGGGCTCGGAAAAACTGTTTTTT	CSVDSQGSEKLFF	TRBJ1-4	-	TRBV29-1	-
TGTGCCAGCAGCTTGGAGGGCAGCGGCCCAGATACGCAGTATTTT	CASSLEGSGPDTQYF	TRBJ2-3	once	TRBV5-5	-
TGTGCCAGCATCCCAGGGGGGTACCAAGAGACCCAGTACTTC	CASIPGGYQETQYF	TRBJ2-5	-	TRBV7-8	-
TGCGCCAGCAGCCCGCTAACTAGCTACGAGCAGTACTTC	CASSPLTSYEQYF	TRBJ2-7	few	TRBV5-1	-
TGCGCCAGCAGCCCCAGCGGGAGCTCCTACAATGAGCAGTTCTTC	CASSPSGSSYNEQFF	TRBJ2-1	-	TRBV4-1	TRBD2
TGCGCCAGCCGCAAGGCGGGCCTTTCCTCGGGTAACACTGAAGCTTTCTTT	CASRKAGLSSGNTEAFF	TRBJ1-1	-	TRBV10-2	-
TGTGCCAGCAGCTCTCCCCCTGGGCTAGCGGGAGCCTACAATGAGCAGTTCTTC	CASSSPPGLAGAYNEQFF	TRBJ2-1	-	TRBV7-9	TRBD2
TGTGCCAGCTCATCGGATAAACAGGGGCTGTATGGCTACACCTTC	CASSSDKQGLYGYTF	TRBJ1-2	-	TRBV18	TRBD1
TGCGCCAGCAGCCAGCCAGGCGGGTCCTACAATGAGCAGTTCTTC	CASSQPGGSYNEQFF	TRBJ2-1	-	TRBV4-1	-
TGTGCGTCACAACCCGGGACAGGGGTCCCTGGGGCCAACGTCCTGACTTTC	CASQPGTGVPGANVLTF	TRBJ2-6	few	TRBV19	TRBD1
TGTGCCAGCAGCTTAGCGCGGCCGAGGACAGATACGCAGTATTTT	CASSLARPRTDTQYF	TRBJ2-3	-	TRBV7-8	-
TGCGCCAGCAGCGCCGGGGGGGGCGCTTATGGCTACACCTTC	CASSAGGGAYGYTF	TRBJ1-2	-	TRBV5-1	-
TGTGCCAGCAGCTCCGGACAGGCTAATCAGCCCCAGCATTTT	CASSSGQANQPQHF	TRBJ1-5	-	TRBV11-2	TRBD1
TGCGCCAGCAGCTTGTTCGGGACACCCCAAGAGACCCAGTACTTC	CASSLFGTPQETQYF	TRBJ2-5	-	TRBV5-1	-
TGCAGCGTTGAACTAGGGGACTCCTACGAGCAGTACTTC	CSVELGDSYEQYF	TRBJ2-7	-	TRBV29-1	-